This TCR beta chain was captured by sequencing in a study of radiotherapy plus CTLA-4 blockade in lung cancer. Study-level points and caveats: Early clonal dynamics of blood T cells, together with interferon-beta, were reported as the best response predictor. Among blood TCR repertoires after radiotherapy plus ipilimumab, tumor-derived clones expanded.

Focal radiation was given together with CTLA-4 blockade (ipilimumab) to patients with chemo-refractory metastatic non-small-cell lung cancer. As concerns this clone: Its cognate antigen is unknown.

The V gene's germline CDR1 is SEHNR and CDR2 FQNEAQ (reference sequence). The CDR3 extends over 14 amino acids. V shed 7 bases, J shed 7 bases, and the junction held 11 bases outside the gene matches. Sequencing was performed with immunoSEQ multiplex PCR; in TCRdb, only in-frame clones are kept and a portion is missing. This table holds approximately 38,000 clones, about 86% found once. Sequenced material: peripheral blood, taken from a patient treated with radiotherapy plus ipilimumab. The receptor was isolated from a human donor with non-small cell lung cancer whose response to radiotherapy plus ipilimumab could not be evaluated. The rearrangement links TRBV7-9 to TRBJ2-5; 8 bases fit TRBD1. CDR3 nucleotides: TGTGCCAGCACAGGGGGCAGTATCCTAGGGACCCAGTACTTC. As protein: CASTGGSILGTQYF.